Shown below are 21 T cell receptor beta chains from a single sample sequenced in a study of T cell responses to AZD1222 COVID-19 vaccine. Clones were sequenced by immunoSEQ multiplex PCR, and TCRdb holds only the in-frame ones, with some missing. In the table there are about 100,000 clones, around 84% of which are singletons. Sequencing used peripheral blood, obtained on day 0 of AZD1222 vaccination. The receptors derive from an adult in good health.

The chain joins TRBV5-4 to TRBJ2-7, with D perhaps matching TRBD2 (6 bases). The CDR3 runs to 14 residues. Germline CDR1 is SGHNT and CDR2 is YYREEE (reference sequence). The germline V and J ends were trimmed by 4 bases and 4 bases, with 15 bases remaining between them. Here the CDR3 reads CASSARRGSYEQYF. The DNA of the CDR3 is TGTGCCAGCAGCGCGAGGCGGGGATCGTACGAGCAGTACTTC.

The chain carries TRBV6-5 and TRBJ2-3; 7 bases are a match to TRBD2. V was pared by 0 bases and J by 4 bases, with 7 bases of the junction left unmatched. The CDR3 is 16 residues long. CDR1 is MNHEY, CDR2 SVGAGI, per germline. The CDR3 sequence is CASSYSTSGIPDTQYF. The CDR3 bases are TGTGCCAGCAGTTACTCGACGAGCGGGATCCCAGATACGCAGTATTTT.

The chain carries TRBV7-8 and TRBJ2-1; D tentatively reads TRBD1 or TRBD2 (6 bases each). Deletions cut 5 bases from V and 6 bases from J, with 11 bases between. There are 13 residues in the CDR3. Germline V gene data show CDR1 as SGHVS and CDR2 as FQNEAQ. CDR3 sequence (DNA): TGTGCCAGCAGCCGAGGGGGGCTCAATGAGCAGTTCTTC. Protein product: CASSRGGLNEQFF.

The V gene is TRBV4-3, the J gene TRBJ2-1, with TRBD2 identical over 10 bases. V was clipped by 3 bases and J by 4 bases; unmatched bases: 6. CDR3 length: 16 residues. In germline, CDR1 is LGHNA, CDR2 YSLEER. In DNA, the CDR3 is TGCGCCAGCAGCCAGTCTAGCGGGAGTGTATACAATGAGCAGTTCTTC. It is translated as CASSQSSGSVYNEQFF.

This sequence joins TRBV3-1 (or the pseudogene TRBV3-2) and TRBJ2-6, with D possibly matching TRBD1 (5 bases). Germline CDR1 LGHDT, CDR2 YNNKEL (reference sequence). This CDR3 is built from 15 residues. The ends were cut back, 6 bases at V and 1 base at J, with 10 bases in the middle. This CDR3 is CASRDTRSGANVLTF. CDR3 nucleotide sequence: TGTGCCAGCAGGGACACCAGATCTGGGGCCAACGTCCTGACTTTC.

This clone is labeled as medium-sized. V gene TRBV7-9 combines with J gene TRBJ2-7; 11 bases fit TRBD1. Per germline, CDR1 SEHNR and CDR2 FQNEAQ (reference sequence). This CDR3 has 14 residues. V trimming: 5 bases; J trimming: 4 bases; junction bases outside the gene matches: 4. The CDR3 bases are TGTGCCAGCAGCCGCCGGGACAGGGGGTACGAGCAGTACTTC. It translates to CASSRRDRGYEQYF.

V and J are TRBV30 and TRBJ1-5; 7 nucleotides align to TRBD1. V trimming: 2 bases; J trimming: 4 bases; junction bases outside the gene matches: 11. Germline loops: CDR1 GTSNPN, CDR2 SVGIG (reference sequence). This CDR3 is 16 amino acids long. Here the CDR3 DNA reads TGTGCCTGGAGTACATTCGCGACAGGGAATAATCAGCCCCAGCATTTT. Amino acid sequence: CAWSTFATGNNQPQHF.

The CDR3 DNA reads TGTGCCAGCAGCCAAGAAGGACAGGGGGTCAATCAGCCCCAGCATTTT. Residues: CASSQEGQGVNQPQHF. The J gene is TRBJ1-5, the V gene TRBV4-2, with 10 bases aligning to TRBD1. Germline V gene sequence: CDR1 LGHNA, CDR2 YNFKEQ. Unmatched junction bases numbered 2, after V lost 0 bases and J lost 3 bases. The CDR3 sequence is 16 residues long.

The chain links TRBV5-1 to TRBJ2-6, with 7 bases identical to TRBD1. Looked up from germline, CDR1 is SGHRS and CDR2 is YFSETQ. Unmatched junction bases numbered 6, after V lost 4 bases and J lost 2 bases. The CDR3 runs 16 residues. CDR3 amino acids: CASSTLTGTGANVLTF. DNA for the CDR3: TGCGCCAGCAGCACCCTGACAGGGACTGGGGCCAACGTCCTGACTTTC.

This chain connects TRBV12-3 or TRBV12-4 to TRBJ2-2; D is ambiguous. This CDR3 is built from 13 residues. Between the trimmed V and J ends, which lost 6 bases and 6 bases, there was a span of 11 bases. CDR3 protein: CASRVLEAGELFF. CDR3 nucleotides: TGTGCCAGCAGAGTATTAGAAGCCGGGGAGCTGTTTTTT.

The J gene is TRBJ1-1, the V gene TRBV5-4, with TRBD1 matching 9 bases. There are 14 residues in the CDR3. V was pared by 6 bases and J by 2 bases, with 5 bases of the junction left unmatched. CDR1 is SGHNT, CDR2 YYREEE, per germline (reference sequence). The CDR3 sequence is CASIPDRGNTEAFF. Written as DNA, the CDR3 is TGTGCCAGCATTCCGGACAGGGGTAACACTGAAGCTTTCTTT.

The V and J genes are TRBV30 and TRBJ1-5, with 7 bases identical to TRBD1. CDR1 and CDR2 (germline): GTSNPN, SVGIG (reference sequence). This CDR3 contains 14 residues. The junction had 3 bases not matched to a gene; V was cut back by 0 bases and J by 4 bases. The CDR3 nucleotides are TGTGCCTGGAGTGTACAGGGGTGGAATCAGCCCCAGCATTTT. Its protein is CAWSVQGWNQPQHF.

This clone was found once. This chain connects TRBV28 to TRBJ1-2; D may be TRBD1 (5 bases). CDR3 length equals 15 residues. Per the germline V gene, CDR1 is MDHEN and CDR2 is SYDVKM. Trimming cost V 3 bases and J 2 bases, with 13 bases left between them. This chain's CDR3 is CASSFRAGGNYGYTF. In DNA, the CDR3 is TGTGCCAGCAGTTTTCGGGCCGGGGGAAACTATGGCTACACCTTC.

The chain recombines TRBV27 with TRBJ1-6, with no clear D. The V gene's germline CDR1 is MNHEY and CDR2 SMNVEV (reference sequence). Trimming stripped 2 bases from V and 7 bases from J, with 6 bases between. The CDR3 is made up of 13 amino acids. The CDR3 here is CASSLKRNSPLHF. The CDR3 nucleotides are TGTGCCAGCAGTTTAAAGAGGAATTCACCCCTCCACTTT.

This chain joins TRBV7-8 and TRBJ2-1; D not certain. Germline-derived CDR1 and CDR2 are SGHVS and FQNEAQ. The CDR3 covers 14 residues. The V end was cut by 5 bases, the J end by 3 bases, with 11 bases between. CDR3 in amino acids: CASSPTGVYNEQFF. The CDR3 DNA is TGTGCCAGCAGCCCCACGGGCGTCTACAATGAGCAGTTCTTC.

This rearrangement joins TRBV28 to TRBJ1-1; 12 bases align to TRBD1. V gave up 4 bases and J gave up 5 bases; unmatched junction bases: 8. CDR1 is MDHEN, CDR2 SYDVKM, per germline. This CDR3 has 16 amino acids. The CDR3 region is CASSSGTGGFRTEAFF. The CDR3 DNA sequence: TGTGCCAGCAGTTCGGGGACAGGGGGCTTTAGGACTGAAGCTTTCTTT.

The chain joins TRBV18 to TRBJ2-2; no firm D call. The CDR3 spans 16 residues. V gave up 2 bases and J gave up 3 bases, with 13 bases separating them. Germline V gene lookup returns CDR1 KGHSH and CDR2 LQKENI. In DNA form, the CDR3 reads TGTGCCAGCTCACCAATGCAGGCGGCGGACACCGGGGAGCTGTTTTTT. It encodes CASSPMQAADTGELFF.

The rearrangement uses TRBV28 and TRBJ1-4; tentative D call: TRBD1 (6 bases). Germline CDR1 and CDR2: MDHEN and SYDVKM. CDR3 length: 14 residues. Trimming cost V 9 bases and J 3 bases, with 14 bases left between them. The CDR3 bases are TGTGCCAGTAGGGAAGGGGGGTCTAATGAAAAACTGTTTTTT. It specifies CASREGGSNEKLFF.

Only one count was recorded for this clone. The chain is built from TRBV3-1 (or the pseudogene TRBV3-2) and TRBJ2-6; 7 bases align to TRBD2. CDR3 length: 16 residues. From germline, CDR1 is LGHDT and CDR2 YNNKEL (reference sequence). V lost 7 bases, J lost 0 bases, and 6 bases stayed unmatched. The CDR3 protein is CASTPGGSSGANVLTF. For the CDR3, the DNA is TGTGCCAGCACCCCGGGGGGTAGCTCTGGGGCCAACGTCCTGACTTTC.

This chain uses TRBV5-1 with TRBJ2-7, with 7 nucleotides matching TRBD1. Germline V gives CDR1 SGHRS, CDR2 YFSETQ. J gave up 3 bases and V 4 bases, and 4 bases lay outside the gene matches. CDR3 length: 13 residues. CDR3 DNA sequence: TGCGCCAGCAGCGCCGACAGGGACTACGAGCAGTACTTC. Translation gives CASSADRDYEQYF.

A few counts support this clone. V and J are TRBV7-9 and TRBJ1-1; TRBD1 might be the D (5 bases). Germline CDR1 and CDR2: SEHNR and FQNEAQ (reference sequence). Trimming stripped 5 bases from V and 6 bases from J, with 13 bases between. This CDR3 spans 13 amino acids. The CDR3 nucleotides are TGTGCCAGCAGCGCGCCGGCGGGGGCTGAAGCTTTCTTT. Encoded protein: CASSAPAGAEAFF.